This entry lists 21 T cell receptor beta chains sequenced from one sample in a study of cytomegalovirus exposure and HLA in healthy donors. The PCR contained 60 Vbeta and 13 Jbeta primers. The method was immunoSEQ multiplex PCR; TCRdb's version includes in-frame clones alone and lacks a portion of them. The table lists under 200,000 clones, approximately 80% of them singletons. Sequenced sample: PBMCs. All receptors come from a woman aged 40 to 55 in good health and CMV-seropositive.

The V and J genes are TRBV10-3 and TRBJ2-4; D is uncertain. CDR3 length equals 14 residues. Between the trimmed V and J ends, which lost 0 bases and 4 bases, there was a span of 7 bases. From germline, CDR1 is ENHRY and CDR2 SYGVKD. The CDR3 here is CAISESNGKNIQYF. In DNA form, the CDR3 reads TGTGCCATCAGTGAGTCGAACGGTAAAAACATTCAGTACTTC.

V gene TRBV2 combines with J gene TRBJ1-3, with 7 bases fitting TRBD1. CDR1 and CDR2 (germline): SNHLY, FYNNEI. The length of the CDR3 is 16 residues. V trimming: 3 bases; J trimming: 2 bases; junction bases outside the gene matches: 7. The CDR3 region has the DNA TGTGCCAGCAGTGACCTTTCGACAGGGCCTGGAAACACCATATATTTT. Its translation: CASSDLSTGPGNTIYF.

The rearrangement links TRBV14 to TRBJ1-2, with TRBD1 as a possible D gene (6 bases). CDR3 length equals 12 residues. V lost 3 bases and J lost 8, with 10 bases in between. Per the germline V gene, CDR1 is SGHDN and CDR2 is FVKESK. The CDR3 region has the DNA TGTGCCAGCAGCCAGGGACAATCCGGCTACACCTTC. Translated: CASSQGQSGYTF. Together with reference TRBV14 and TRBJ1-2, the CDR3 gives the full variable domain: EAGVTQFPSHSVIEKGQTVTLRCDPISGHDNLYWYRRVMGKEIKFLLHFVKESKQDESGMPNNRFLAERTGGTYSTLKVQPAELEDSGVYFCASSQGQSGYTFGSGTRLTVV.

The chain combines TRBV21-1 with TRBJ2-7; the listed D gene, TRBD2, was not tested against the DNA. TRBV21-1 is flagged as a pseudogene. The CDR3 loop spans 14 amino acids. The CDR3 here is CASRGGGTKAEQYF. DNA of the CDR3: TGTGCCAGCAGGGGAGGGGGGACCAAGGCCGAGCAGTACTTC.

The J gene is TRBJ2-5, the V gene TRBV5-4; tentative D call: TRBD1 (5 bases). The V gene lost 5 bases and the J gene lost 1 base, with 9 bases spanning the gap. This CDR3 region has 13 residues. The germline V gene encodes CDR1 SGHNT and CDR2 YYREEE (reference sequence). The CDR3 DNA reads TGTGCCAGCAGATCAGGGTTCCAAGAGACCCAGTACTTC. It codes for CASRSGFQETQYF.

The J gene is TRBJ2-5, the V gene TRBV10-2; D remains ambiguous. In germline, CDR1 is WSHSY, CDR2 SAAADI. The CDR3 loop spans 12 amino acids. The V gene lost 1 base and the J gene lost 4 bases, with 4 bases spanning the gap. The CDR3 region has the DNA TGCGCCAGCAGTGAGTTTCTAGAGACCCAGTACTTC. It encodes CASSEFLETQYF.

V usage is TRBV2 and J usage is TRBJ2-3; 8 bases match TRBD2. J gave up 2 bases and V 6 bases, and 7 bases lay outside the gene matches. This CDR3 is 15 amino acids long. The germline CDR1 and CDR2 sequences are SNHLY and FYNNEI. CDR3 residues: CASSGEAGATDTQYF. The CDR3 region has the DNA TGTGCCAGCAGCGGGGAAGCGGGGGCCACAGATACGCAGTATTTT.

This clone was seen a single time. The chain uses TRBV6-5 and TRBJ2-2, with D possibly matching TRBD1 (5 bases). Trimming pared 0 bases from V and 4 bases from J, leaving 9 bases between. The CDR3 has 15 residues. CDR1 and CDR2 from the germline V gene are MNHEY and SVGAGI. This CDR3 is CASSYSGVGTGELFF. CDR3 in DNA: TGTGCCAGCAGTTACTCAGGGGTCGGCACCGGGGAGCTGTTTTTT.

The V call is TRBV15, the J call TRBJ2-7; D might be TRBD1 (6 bases). The CDR3 contains 20 residues. Trimming took off 0 bases at V and 3 bases at J, with 27 bases between the two ends. The germline gives CDR1 LNHNV, CDR2 YYDKDF (reference sequence). The CDR3 DNA is TGTGCCACCAGCAGAGATCCTCGTACCTCCTCTGAGGGACATTACTACGAGCAGTACTTC. Its translation is CATSRDPRTSSEGHYYEQYF.

The chain couples TRBV7-2 to TRBJ1-5; possibly TRBD1 for D (6 bases). Germline lookup yields CDR1 SGHTA and CDR2 FQGNSA. Trimming shortened V by 4 bases and J by 5 bases, and 15 bases separated the two germline ends. CDR3 length equals 15 residues. Here the CDR3 DNA reads TGTGCCAGCAGCTCCTCGGGACAAGGGTATCAGCCCCAGCATTTT. Translating gives CASSSSGQGYQPQHF.

The chain combines TRBV25-1 with TRBJ2-1; D is perhaps TRBD1 (6 bases). The V gene's germline CDR1 is MGHDK and CDR2 SYGVNS. Trimming removed 7 bases from V and 7 bases from J, with 14 bases in between. The CDR3 contains 13 residues. CDR3 amino acids: CASIPTGKNEQFF. The CDR3 DNA follows: TGTGCCAGCATCCCGACAGGCAAAAATGAGCAGTTCTTC.

The chain employs TRBV7-8 and TRBJ1-2; 9 bases fit TRBD1. Germline trimming cut 7 bases from V and 3 bases from J; bases unmatched to any gene: 12. CDR3 size: 16 residues. Germline values: CDR1 SGHVS, CDR2 FQNEAQ. The CDR3 nucleotides read TGTGCCAGCACCGGGCCGGGACAGGGAAGTGACTATGGCTACACCTTC. Its protein product is CASTGPGQGSDYGYTF.

The chain couples TRBV7-2 to TRBJ2-7; TRBD2 matches at 7 bases. The germline CDR1 and CDR2 sequences are SGHTA and FQGNSA. With 5 bases clipped from V and 0 bases from J, the junction kept 13 bases outside the gene matches. CDR3 length: 17 residues. The CDR3 bases are TGTGCCAGCAGCGTAAGCCTAGCGGCTCGGAGCTCCTACGAGCAGTACTTC. Its translation is CASSVSLAARSSYEQYF.

The J gene is TRBJ2-5, the V gene TRBV4-3, with 7 bases identical to TRBD1. This CDR3 contains 14 residues. Trimming cost V 4 bases and J 5 bases; bases outside gene matches: 7. Germline lookup yields CDR1 LGHNA and CDR2 YSLEER. The CDR3 spells CASSLRQGRETQYF. CDR3 nucleotides: TGCGCCAGCAGCCTTCGACAGGGACGGGAGACCCAGTACTTC.

This sequence joins TRBV7-2 and TRBJ2-2; 12 bases match TRBD1. This CDR3 spans 16 amino acids. Germline V gene lookup returns CDR1 SGHTA and CDR2 FQGNSA. V lost 5 bases, J lost 7 bases, and 8 bases stayed unmatched. The CDR3 bases are TGTGCCAGCAGCCCGTCTGGGACAGGGGGCGGCGGGGAGCTGTTTTTT. Its protein product is CASSPSGTGGGGELFF.

This chain connects TRBV5-8 to TRBJ1-5, with D perhaps matching TRBD1 (6 bases). The CDR3 spans 15 residues. CDR1 and CDR2 (germline): SGHTS, YDEGEE. Trimming removed 6 bases from V and 0 bases from J, with 13 bases in between. CDR3 DNA: TGTGCCAGCACAGGACCAGGGGATAGCAATCAGCCCCAGCATTTT. This translates into CASTGPGDSNQPQHF.

The chain is built from TRBV4-2 and TRBJ2-1; TRBD2 matches 11 bases. The CDR3 has 15 amino acids. Germline V gene data show CDR1 as LGHNA and CDR2 as YNFKEQ. Trimming cost V 4 bases and J 6 bases; bases outside gene matches: 5. For the CDR3, the DNA is TGTGCCAGCAGCCCACTAGCGGGAGCGGGCAATGAGCAGTTCTTC. Translating gives CASSPLAGAGNEQFF.

The V call is TRBV7-2, the J call TRBJ1-1; 7 positions match TRBD1. V shed 7 bases, J shed 2 bases, and the junction held 7 bases outside the gene matches. The CDR3 has 14 residues. Germline CDR1 SGHTA, CDR2 FQGNSA. CDR3 sequence (DNA): TGTGCCAGCAACGGGGACAGAGTTAACACTGAAGCTTTCTTT. Translating gives CASNGDRVNTEAFF.

This clone has only one observation. The chain carries TRBV6-6 and TRBJ1-2; 8 bases fit TRBD1. V dropped 10 bases and J dropped 7; count of bases not matched to a gene: 11. The CDR3 is 13 amino acids. Germline V gene lookup returns CDR1 MNHNY and CDR2 SVGAGI (reference sequence). This CDR3 reads CATGPGGLVGYTF. In DNA form, the CDR3 reads TGTGCCACTGGGCCAGGGGGCTTAGTTGGCTACACCTTC.

This clone has only a few counts. This sequence joins TRBV2 and TRBJ1-1; 8 bases are shared with TRBD1. The germline V gene encodes CDR1 SNHLY and CDR2 FYNNEI. After removal of 4 bases from V and 5 bases from J, the junction contained 3 bases not matched to a gene. The CDR3 covers 13 residues. CDR3 DNA: TGTGCCAGCAGTGGACAGGGGCGGACTGAAGCTTTCTTT. Its translation is CASSGQGRTEAFF.

The chain is built from TRBV2 and TRBJ1-2; unclear D gene. Germline values: CDR1 SNHLY, CDR2 FYNNEI. V lost 0 bases, J lost 4 bases, and 9 bases lay in between. The CDR3 runs 14 residues. The CDR3 DNA sequence: TGTGCCAGCAGTGAAGCCGGTGACTTCTATGGCTACACCTTC. Translating gives CASSEAGDFYGYTF.